The source of this T cell receptor (beta chain) is a study of cytomegalovirus exposure and HLA in healthy donors. Study results and caveats: Association of a missense DCLRE1C variant with TCR beta V- and J-gene trimming was reported in a later analysis.

The primer mix had 60 Vbeta and 13 Jbeta primers. Using immunoSEQ multiplex PCR, the repertoire was profiled, and TCRdb retains in-frame clones only, with some absent. The sample holds 99,000 or so clones, around 77% seen once. Per the germline V gene, CDR1 is SGHTA and CDR2 is FQGNSA. This CDR3 is built from 16 residues. Trimming took off 5 bases at V and 0 bases at J, with 17 bases between the two ends. Concerning this clone: Its matching antigen is unknown.

Sequencing used PBMCs. The rearrangement uses TRBV7-2 and TRBJ2-7; perhaps TRBD1 as D (6 bases). The receptor's source is a woman in her thirties or forties in good health and CMV-seropositive. This chain's CDR3 is CASSPVGGGSSYEQYF. The CDR3 DNA reads as TGTGCCAGCAGCCCCGTTGGGGGCGGAAGCTCCTACGAGCAGTACTTC.